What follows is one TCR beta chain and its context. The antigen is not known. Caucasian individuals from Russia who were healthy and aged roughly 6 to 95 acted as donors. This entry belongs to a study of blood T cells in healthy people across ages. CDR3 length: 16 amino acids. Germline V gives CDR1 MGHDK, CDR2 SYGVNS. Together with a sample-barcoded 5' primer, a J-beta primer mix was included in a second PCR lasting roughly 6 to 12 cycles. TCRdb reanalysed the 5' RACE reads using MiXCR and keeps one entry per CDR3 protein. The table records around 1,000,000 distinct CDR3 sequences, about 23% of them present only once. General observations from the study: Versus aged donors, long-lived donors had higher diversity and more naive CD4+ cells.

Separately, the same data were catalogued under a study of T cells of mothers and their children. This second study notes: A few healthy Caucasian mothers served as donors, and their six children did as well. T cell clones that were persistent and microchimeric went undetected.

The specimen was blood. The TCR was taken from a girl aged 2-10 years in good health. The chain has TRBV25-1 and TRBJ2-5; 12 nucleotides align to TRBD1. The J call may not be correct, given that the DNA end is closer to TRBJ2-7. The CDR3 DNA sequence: TGTGCCAGCAGTGACCCAGGGACAGGGGGCGGATACGAGCAGTACTTC. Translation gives CASSDPGTGGGYEQYF.